This TCR beta chain was observed in a study of read filtering for tumor transcriptome and immune sequencing. Overall study findings and caveats: Sorted CD138-negative bone marrow cells were not purified T cells.

The table lists this clonotype with many counts. Its antigen is not known. V gave up 1 base and J gave up 2 bases, with 13 bases separating them. Looked up from germline, CDR1 is SGHRS and CDR2 is YFSETQ. This CDR3 has 17 residues. Bone marrow was sampled from every patient at the time of active disease. This library used approximately 390 ng RNA and molecular barcoded adaptors spanning alpha/delta and beta/gamma chains. MiXCR, applied by TCRdb to the reads, yields one record per CDR3 protein. Of 15,000 to 20,000 distinct CDR3 sequences in the sample, roughly a fifth were seen once. The sequence derives from a donor at least 40 years old with multiple myeloma. J is TRBJ2-6 and V is TRBV5-1; maybe TRBD1 (6 bases). The specimen was a population of CD138-negative cells sorted from bone marrow. CDR3 sequence: CASSLSRAGAGANVLTF. The CDR3 bases are TGCGCCAGCAGCTTGTCCCGGGCAGGGGCTGGGGCCAACGTCCTGACTTTC.